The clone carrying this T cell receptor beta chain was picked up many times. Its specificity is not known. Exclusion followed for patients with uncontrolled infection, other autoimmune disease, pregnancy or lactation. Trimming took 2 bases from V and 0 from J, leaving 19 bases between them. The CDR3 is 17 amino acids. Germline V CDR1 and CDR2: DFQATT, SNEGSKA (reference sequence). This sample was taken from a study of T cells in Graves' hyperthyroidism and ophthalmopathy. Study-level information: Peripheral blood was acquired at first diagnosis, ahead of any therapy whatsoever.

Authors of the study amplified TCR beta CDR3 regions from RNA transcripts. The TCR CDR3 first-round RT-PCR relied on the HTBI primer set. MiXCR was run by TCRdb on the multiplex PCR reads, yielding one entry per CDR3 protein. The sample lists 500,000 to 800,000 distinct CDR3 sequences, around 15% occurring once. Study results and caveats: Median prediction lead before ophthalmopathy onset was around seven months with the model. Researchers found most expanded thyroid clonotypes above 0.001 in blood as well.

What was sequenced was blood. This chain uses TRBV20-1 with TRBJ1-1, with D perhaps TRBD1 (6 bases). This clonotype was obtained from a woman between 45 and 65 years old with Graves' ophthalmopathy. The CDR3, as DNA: TGCAGTGCTAGACCCCTCCGGGACAATAATTTGAACACTGAAGCTTTCTTT. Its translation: CSARPLRDNNLNTEAFF.